The T cell receptor beta chain described here comes from a study of lymphopenia after photon versus proton radiotherapy. Germline CDR1 and CDR2: SGDLS and YYNGEE. The CDR3 is 16 amino acids. With 4 bases clipped from V and 2 bases from J, the junction kept 7 bases outside the gene matches. TCRdb's table, derived via immunoSEQ multiplex PCR, lists solely in-frame clones and lacks some. The sample contains around 33,000 clones, roughly 89% of which appear only once. Whole-study results and caveats: Photon-treated patients lost naive T cells and TCR diversity; proton-treated stayed stable. Authors raise, but do not show, better survival with proton therapy. In patients who died, overall survival fell as post-nadir TCR diversity dropped more. After lymphocyte nadir, photon-treated repertoires showed oligoclonal expansion, especially CD8+ Temra.

Regarding this clone: Its antigen is as yet unknown.

J is TRBJ2-3 and V is TRBV9, with 10 bases aligning to TRBD2. This sequence was found in a woman in her 70s with pancreatic cancer. Some clones in this sample may be carry-over from other donors' samples. This specimen consisted of peripheral blood, obtained from a patient treated with proton-based radiotherapy. CDR3 in DNA: TGTGCCAGCAGCTCAAAACTAGCGGGGTCCACAGATACGCAGTATTTT. It yields the protein CASSSKLAGSTDTQYF.